This is a list of T cell receptor beta chains from one sample in a study of T-cell memory formation after mild COVID-19. TCRdb re-called the 5' RACE reads through MiXCR, storing one row per CDR3 protein. The table has 280,000 or so distinct CDR3 sequences, over 7% seen once; the top ten hold roughly 22%. Sequences were obtained from PBMCs or a T cell subset sorted from them (not recorded which). These receptors came from a man between 18 and 35 years old who had mild COVID-19 (a few samples of this study predate the infection). Cell type and time point are not known. CDR3s include the opening cysteine and the closing phenylalanine or tryptophan. The order of the fields is clone size, J gene, CDR3 length, V gene, D gene, CDR3 DNA, CDR3 protein. The D gene is left open where the match is weak. Where a row states a size, it is once, few, many or the class of an expanded clone; other rows omit it.

few	TRBJ2-7	15	TRBV6-1	TRBD1	TGTGCCAGCAACCGATCGGGGACAGGGGCTCGGGAGCAGTACTTC	CASNRSGTGAREQYF
few	TRBJ1-1	13	TRBV18	.	TGTGCCAGCTCACCGATAAGGGAAGAGGAAGCTTTCTTT	CASSPIREEEAFF
.	TRBJ2-6	17	TRBV6-5	.	TGTGCCAGCAGTTACTCCCCGGAGCTCTCTGGGGCCAACGTCCTGACTTTC	CASSYSPELSGANVLTF
few	TRBJ1-6	15	TRBV7-2	.	TGTGCCAGCAGCTTACTCGCCGCGTGGGATTCACCCCTCCACTTT	CASSLLAAWDSPLHF
.	TRBJ2-3	13	TRBV20-1	.	TGCAGTGCCCCCAGGGAGAGCACAGATACGCAGTATTTT	CSAPRESTDTQYF
few	TRBJ2-2	18	TRBV12-3/TRBV12-4	TRBD2	TGTGCCAGCAGGCTACTAGCGGGGGCCACTTTTAACACCGGGGAGCTGTTTTTT	CASRLLAGATFNTGELFF
many	TRBJ2-3	15	TRBV5-1	.	TGCGCCAGCAGCGAGGGACAATTAAGCACAGATACGCAGTATTTT	CASSEGQLSTDTQYF
many	TRBJ2-5	13	TRBV5-1	.	TGCGCCAGCGCCCCCCGTCCACAAGAGACCCAGTACTTC	CASAPRPQETQYF
.	TRBJ1-1	15	TRBV7-3	TRBD1	TGTGCCAGCAGCACTCACAGGGGGGAGAACACTGAAGCTTTCTTT	CASSTHRGENTEAFF
few	TRBJ2-5	13	TRBV6-2/TRBV6-3	.	TGTGCCAGTCCGAAAGTGGGACAAGAGACCCAGTACTTC	CASPKVGQETQYF
few	TRBJ2-1	14	TRBV5-4	.	TGTGCCAGCAGGGGGGACCGCTCCTACAATGAGCAGTTCTTC	CASRGDRSYNEQFF
many	TRBJ1-5	13	TRBV4-2	.	TGTGCCAGCAGCCAAGATTCCGTTCAGCCCCAGCATTTT	CASSQDSVQPQHF
.	TRBJ2-3	17	TRBV7-2	TRBD1	TGTGCCAGCAGCTTGCTGGGACCAAGACAGGGGTCAGATACGCAGTATTTT	CASSLLGPRQGSDTQYF
few	TRBJ2-1	14	TRBV14	.	TGTGCCAGCAGCCCATCGGGTATCTACAATGAGCAGTTCTTC	CASSPSGIYNEQFF
few	TRBJ1-6	16	TRBV12-3/TRBV12-4	.	TGTGCCAGCAGTTTTGGCACAGGGATGGATAATTCACCCCTCCACTTT	CASSFGTGMDNSPLHF
many	TRBJ2-1	12	TRBV19	TRBD2	TGTGCCAGTAGTACATCGGGGGGGCAACAGTTCTTC	CASSTSGGQQFF
.	TRBJ1-5	16	TRBV20-1	.	TGCAGTGCTGAGTACAGGGAATCAAGTAGCAATCAGCCCCAGCATTTT	CSAEYRESSSNQPQHF
many	TRBJ1-1	13	TRBV20-1	TRBD1	TGCAGTGCTAGCACAGGGGGGAGCGCTGAAGCTTTCTTT	CSASTGGSAEAFF
.	TRBJ1-2	14	TRBV12-3/TRBV12-4	.	TGTGCCAGCAGTCGAACAGGAGAGGGCTATGGCTACACCTTC	CASSRTGEGYGYTF
.	TRBJ2-7	15	TRBV20-1	.	TGCAGTGCTAGTCCCCGGGACAAGTTCTCCTACGAGCAGTACTTC	CSASPRDKFSYEQYF
few	TRBJ1-1	16	TRBV19	.	TGTGCCAGTAGTATCACGCCCGGTTGGTTGAACACTGAAGCTTTCTTT	CASSITPGWLNTEAFF
.	TRBJ2-2	17	TRBV27	.	TGTGCCAGCACCACCCTAGCTGGGGGACACAACACCGGGGAGCTGTTTTTT	CASTTLAGGHNTGELFF
few	TRBJ2-1	14	TRBV7-6	TRBD2	TGTGCCAGCAGCTCTCCGACTAGCCCCCCGGGGCAGTTCTTC	CASSSPTSPPGQFF
.	TRBJ1-1	13	TRBV7-2	.	TGTGCCAGCAGCTGGGGATGGGACACTGAAGCTTTCTTT	CASSWGWDTEAFF
few	TRBJ1-6	18	TRBV4-3	TRBD1	TGCGCCAGCAGCCAAGAGCGACAGGGGGCTCAAAATAATTCACCCCTCCACTTT	CASSQERQGAQNNSPLHF
.	TRBJ2-7	15	TRBV10-3	TRBD2	TGTGCCATCAGTGATCCAGCGGGGGGGACTAGGGAGCAGTACTTC	CAISDPAGGTREQYF
.	TRBJ2-2	16	TRBV2	.	TGTGCCGGTAGTACGGGGAAAGAGGGGAACACCGGGGAGCTGTTTTTT	CAGSTGKEGNTGELFF
.	TRBJ1-4	13	TRBV5-5	.	TGTGCCAGCAGCTTTTCTGAGGTTGAAAAACTGTTTTTT	CASSFSEVEKLFF
few	TRBJ2-1	12	TRBV6-2/TRBV6-3	.	TGTGCCAGCAGCCTAACTTTGTATGAGCAGTTCTTC	CASSLTLYEQFF
few	TRBJ1-1	12	TRBV7-2	.	TGTGCCAGCAGCTTCGACAGGAGGGAAGCTTTCTTT	CASSFDRREAFF
.	TRBJ1-4	13	TRBV4-1	.	TGCGCCAGCAGCCAAGACTCTTGGGGAAAACTGTTTTTT	CASSQDSWGKLFF
few	TRBJ1-6	14	TRBV12-3/TRBV12-4	.	TGTGCCAGCAGTTTGGGGGGGTTTTATTCACCCCTCCACTTT	CASSLGGFYSPLHF
.	TRBJ1-4	15	TRBV5-1	.	TGCGCCAGCAGCTTGCACTCGAATCCTAATGAAAAACTGTTTTTT	CASSLHSNPNEKLFF
few	TRBJ2-3	15	TRBV18	.	TGTGCCAGCTCACCAACAGAGTATAGCACAGATACGCAGTATTTT	CASSPTEYSTDTQYF
.	TRBJ2-1	13	TRBV4-1	.	TGCGCCAGCAGAGGACTGGCCCACAATGAGCAGTTCTTC	CASRGLAHNEQFF
many	TRBJ2-6	16	TRBV6-2/TRBV6-3	.	TGTGCCAGCAGTGGAACTAGGACTGCTGGGGCCAACGTCCTGACTTTC	CASSGTRTAGANVLTF
few	TRBJ2-3	21	TRBV5-1	.	TGCGCCAGCAGCTTCACTTTAGGATCAGGGTCTTTGGGTAAGGGCACAGATACGCAGTATTTT	CASSFTLGSGSLGKGTDTQYF
few	TRBJ2-3	14	TRBV6-5	.	TGTGCCAGCAGTTATCGGGACGGCACAGATACGCAGTATTTT	CASSYRDGTDTQYF
few	TRBJ2-1	17	TRBV7-9	TRBD2	TGTGCCAGCAGCCCGGTTCGACTAGCGGGGGGGGACAATGAGCAGTTCTTC	CASSPVRLAGGDNEQFF
.	TRBJ2-3	15	TRBV2	TRBD2	TGTGCCAGCAGTGGAGGGAGCGGGGTCACAGATACGCAGTATTTT	CASSGGSGVTDTQYF
.	TRBJ1-6	15	TRBV12-3/TRBV12-4	.	TGTGCCAGCAATTTAGGCCTGACTAATAATTCACCCCTCCACTTT	CASNLGLTNNSPLHF
few	TRBJ1-2	10	TRBV29-1	.	TGCAGCGTTGAACCCTCTGGCTACACCTTC	CSVEPSGYTF
few	TRBJ1-2	14	TRBV5-6	.	TGTGCCAGCAGCTTACAGGTGGTGACCTATGGCTACACCTTC	CASSLQVVTYGYTF
few	TRBJ1-1	15	TRBV5-4	TRBD1	TGTGCCAGCAGCTTGGCAACAGGGGTATATCCTGAAGCTTTCTTT	CASSLATGVYPEAFF
few	TRBJ1-1	18	TRBV27	TRBD1	TGTGCCAGCAGTTCCACTGCGAGGGACAGGGGGTATTTGGCTGAAGCTTTCTTT	CASSSTARDRGYLAEAFF
.	TRBJ1-2	13	TRBV4-3	.	TGCGCCAGCAGCCACGAGTCTAACTATGGCTACACCTTC	CASSHESNYGYTF
few	TRBJ2-3	13	TRBV12-3/TRBV12-4	TRBD2	TGTGCCAGCCGACTAGCGGGTATAGATACGCAGTATTTT	CASRLAGIDTQYF
.	TRBJ1-5	15	TRBV7-2	.	TGTGCCAGCAGCCAGAGCTCCGGGACCAATCAGCCCCAGCATTTT	CASSQSSGTNQPQHF
many	TRBJ2-5	13	TRBV7-6	.	TGTGCCAGCAGCTTAAGGGATGTCGAGACCCAGTACTTC	CASSLRDVETQYF
few	TRBJ2-1	14	TRBV30	.	TGTGCCTACCGACAGGTCCCGAGCTCTTTTGAGCAGTTCTTC	CAYRQVPSSFEQFF
few	TRBJ1-1	14	TRBV7-9	.	TGTGCCAGCAGCCCGGGGGCCCTTAACACTGAAGCTTTCTTT	CASSPGALNTEAFF
.	TRBJ1-5	15	TRBV20-1	TRBD1	TGCAGTGTTTCGAGACAGGGGTGGGGCAATCAGCCCCAGCATTTT	CSVSRQGWGNQPQHF